These T cell receptor beta chains were read from a single sample in a study of blood T cells in healthy people across ages. MiXCR, run by TCRdb on the 5' RACE reads, gives a single entry per CDR3 protein. The sample lists about 650,000 distinct CDR3 sequences; around 32% were seen once. Sequencing was performed on blood. The receptors derive from a woman of 80 years or more in good health. Each CDR3 is given with its conserved first and last residue. The D gene is left open where the match is weak. Expanded clones get a size class; other rows say once, few or many, or leave the size out.

d_call: TRBD2; j_call: TRBJ2-3; clone_size: NA; v_call: TRBV7-2; cdr3_aa: CASSFRLAASTDTQYF; cdr3_nt: TGTGCCAGCAGCTTTCGACTAGCGGCCAGCACAGATACGCAGTATTTT
d_call: NA; j_call: TRBJ2-5; clone_size: many; v_call: TRBV10-3; cdr3_aa: CAISESTGETQYF; cdr3_nt: TGTGCCATCAGTGAGTCGACTGGAGAGACCCAGTACTTC
d_call: NA; j_call: TRBJ1-5; clone_size: NA; v_call: TRBV20-1; cdr3_aa: CSAGVGRYSNQPQHF; cdr3_nt: TGCAGTGCTGGAGTTGGGCGGTATAGCAATCAGCCCCAGCATTTT
d_call: NA; j_call: TRBJ2-4; clone_size: NA; v_call: TRBV2; cdr3_aa: CASSVEGTGHTKNIQYF; cdr3_nt: TGTGCCAGCAGTGTTGAGGGGACTGGCCATACCAAAAACATTCAGTACTTC
d_call: TRBD1; j_call: TRBJ2-6; clone_size: many; v_call: TRBV29-1; cdr3_aa: CSVLFRRQGGPSGANVLTF; cdr3_nt: TGCAGCGTTCTTTTCCGCCGACAGGGCGGCCCCTCTGGGGCCAACGTCCTGACTTTC
d_call: NA; j_call: TRBJ2-1; clone_size: many; v_call: TRBV7-9; cdr3_aa: CASSLAGRQGGNNEQFF; cdr3_nt: TGTGCCAGCAGCTTAGCAGGACGGCAGGGAGGAAACAATGAGCAGTTCTTC
d_call: NA; j_call: TRBJ1-1; clone_size: many; v_call: TRBV7-9; cdr3_aa: CASSPRRGGHTEAFF; cdr3_nt: TGTGCCAGCAGCCCCCGGCGGGGGGGCCACACTGAAGCTTTCTTT
d_call: NA; j_call: TRBJ1-4; clone_size: many; v_call: TRBV30; cdr3_aa: CAWSARVAVGEKLFF; cdr3_nt: TGTGCCTGGAGTGCACGCGTGGCAGTGGGTGAAAAACTGTTTTTT
d_call: TRBD2; j_call: TRBJ2-1; clone_size: NA; v_call: TRBV7-9; cdr3_aa: CASSPREGRWEQFF; cdr3_nt: TGTGCCAGCAGCCCTCGGGAGGGGCGGTGGGAGCAGTTCTTC
d_call: NA; j_call: TRBJ1-3; clone_size: NA; v_call: TRBV5-5; cdr3_aa: CASSRSHTVSSGNTIYF; cdr3_nt: TGTGCCAGCAGCCGGTCCCACACCGTGAGCTCTGGAAACACCATATATTTT
d_call: TRBD2; j_call: TRBJ2-1; clone_size: NA; v_call: TRBV2; cdr3_aa: CASSPISGPQETQFF; cdr3_nt: TGTGCCAGCAGTCCCATTAGCGGGCCTCAAGAGACCCAGTTCTTC
d_call: TRBD1; j_call: TRBJ1-2; clone_size: NA; v_call: TRBV7-2; cdr3_aa: CASSATTGVNYGYTF; cdr3_nt: TGTGCCAGCAGCGCCACGACAGGGGTCAACTATGGCTACACCTTC
d_call: TRBD2; j_call: TRBJ2-3; clone_size: many; v_call: TRBV20-1; cdr3_aa: CSARYGGEGDTQYF; cdr3_nt: TGCAGTGCTAGATACGGGGGGGAAGGAGATACGCAGTATTTT
d_call: NA; j_call: TRBJ1-1; clone_size: NA; v_call: TRBV28; cdr3_aa: CASSKLDIMDTEAFF; cdr3_nt: TGTGCCAGCAGTAAATTAGACATCATGGACACTGAAGCTTTCTTT
d_call: NA; j_call: TRBJ2-4; clone_size: NA; v_call: TRBV5-4; cdr3_aa: CASSLRGTWIQYF; cdr3_nt: TGTGCCAGCAGCTTGAGAGGAACGTGGATTCAGTACTTC
d_call: NA; j_call: TRBJ1-1; clone_size: NA; v_call: TRBV29-1; cdr3_aa: CSARPANTEAFF; cdr3_nt: TGCAGCGCCCGGCCCGCGAACACTGAAGCTTTCTTT
d_call: TRBD1; j_call: TRBJ1-6; clone_size: many; v_call: TRBV9; cdr3_aa: CASSVIRTGGESPLHF; cdr3_nt: TGTGCCAGCAGCGTAATTAGGACAGGGGGCGAATCACCCCTCCACTTT
d_call: NA; j_call: TRBJ1-5; clone_size: NA; v_call: TRBV20-1; cdr3_aa: CSASAQQGNNQPQHF; cdr3_nt: TGCAGTGCTTCGGCCCAACAGGGAAACAATCAGCCCCAGCATTTT
d_call: NA; j_call: TRBJ2-7; clone_size: many; v_call: TRBV2; cdr3_aa: CASKAGFYEQYF; cdr3_nt: TGTGCCAGCAAGGCCGGATTCTACGAGCAGTACTTC
d_call: NA; j_call: TRBJ2-2; clone_size: many; v_call: TRBV11-1; cdr3_aa: CASSLGPTGDTGELFF; cdr3_nt: TGTGCCAGCAGCTTAGGTCCCACTGGGGACACCGGGGAGCTGTTTTTT
d_call: NA; j_call: TRBJ1-1; clone_size: NA; v_call: TRBV7-2; cdr3_aa: CASSLEGYTKAFF; cdr3_nt: TGTGCCAGCAGCTTAGAGGGGTACACTAAAGCTTTCTTT
d_call: NA; j_call: TRBJ2-3; clone_size: many; v_call: TRBV14; cdr3_aa: CASSRILSTDTQYF; cdr3_nt: TGTGCCAGCAGCCGGATCCTCAGCACAGATACGCAGTATTTT
d_call: TRBD2; j_call: TRBJ2-5; clone_size: many; v_call: TRBV5-1; cdr3_aa: CASSQRASGGSGTQYF; cdr3_nt: TGCGCCAGCAGCCAACGTGCGAGCGGGGGCTCAGGGACCCAGTACTTC
d_call: TRBD1; j_call: TRBJ1-5; clone_size: many; v_call: TRBV6-2/TRBV6-3; cdr3_aa: CASSYSGTGGNQPQHF; cdr3_nt: TGTGCCAGCAGTTACTCGGGGACAGGGGGCAATCAGCCCCAGCATTTT
d_call: NA; j_call: TRBJ1-4; clone_size: NA; v_call: TRBV7-8; cdr3_aa: CASSQEGRGGEKPFF; cdr3_nt: TGTGCCAGCAGCCAGGAGGGCAGGGGAGGTGAAAAACCGTTTTTT
d_call: NA; j_call: TRBJ2-5; clone_size: many; v_call: TRBV7-9; cdr3_aa: CASSLVNRGETQYF; cdr3_nt: TGTGCCAGCAGCTTAGTAAACCGGGGGGAGACCCAGTACTTC
d_call: NA; j_call: TRBJ1-2; clone_size: many; v_call: TRBV4-2; cdr3_aa: CASSQEGQSHYGYTF; cdr3_nt: TGTGCCAGCAGCCAAGAAGGACAGAGTCACTATGGCTACACCTTC
d_call: TRBD1; j_call: TRBJ1-6; clone_size: NA; v_call: TRBV5-1; cdr3_aa: CASSRYPGGEGYNSPLHF; cdr3_nt: TGCGCCAGCAGCCGTTATCCAGGGGGTGAGGGCTATAATTCACCCCTCCACTTT
d_call: NA; j_call: TRBJ2-7; clone_size: many; v_call: TRBV6-5; cdr3_aa: CASSTGQLPTYEQYF; cdr3_nt: TGTGCCAGCAGTACCGGACAGTTACCTACCTACGAGCAGTACTTC
d_call: NA; j_call: TRBJ1-6; clone_size: NA; v_call: TRBV3-1; cdr3_aa: CASSRGTPGVSPLHF; cdr3_nt: TGTGCCAGCAGCCGCGGGACCCCAGGGGTTTCACCCCTCCACTTT
d_call: NA; j_call: TRBJ2-3; clone_size: NA; v_call: TRBV5-1; cdr3_aa: CASSVGHSNRDTQYF; cdr3_nt: TGCGCCAGCAGCGTGGGACATTCGAACAGGGATACGCAGTATTTT
d_call: NA; j_call: TRBJ1-1; clone_size: NA; v_call: TRBV6-2/TRBV6-3; cdr3_aa: CASSYKGVRHTLEAFF; cdr3_nt: TGTGCCAGCAGTTACAAAGGGGTTCGGCATACGCTTGAAGCTTTCTTT
d_call: TRBD1; j_call: TRBJ1-6; clone_size: many; v_call: TRBV6-1; cdr3_aa: CASSFTGTGDSPLHF; cdr3_nt: TGTGCCAGCAGTTTTACCGGGACAGGGGATTCACCCCTCCACTTT
d_call: NA; j_call: TRBJ1-2; clone_size: NA; v_call: TRBV4-2; cdr3_aa: CASSQDDAGLGYGYTF; cdr3_nt: TGTGCCAGCAGCCAAGATGATGCGGGGCTCGGCTATGGCTACACCTTC
d_call: NA; j_call: TRBJ1-2; clone_size: many; v_call: TRBV6-5; cdr3_aa: CASRGPGANYGYTF; cdr3_nt: TGTGCCAGCAGGGGTCCAGGGGCTAACTATGGCTACACCTTC
d_call: NA; j_call: TRBJ1-2; clone_size: few; v_call: TRBV28; cdr3_aa: CASSLAGKNYGYTF; cdr3_nt: TGTGCCAGCAGTTTAGCTGGGAAAAACTATGGCTACACCTTC
d_call: NA; j_call: TRBJ2-1; clone_size: NA; v_call: TRBV7-2; cdr3_aa: CASSLASHEQFF; cdr3_nt: TGTGCCAGCAGCTTAGCTAGTCATGAGCAGTTCTTC
d_call: NA; j_call: TRBJ1-2; clone_size: many; v_call: TRBV7-8; cdr3_aa: CASSLALEPSNYGYTF; cdr3_nt: TGTGCCAGCAGCTTGGCACTAGAACCTTCTAACTATGGCTACACCTTC
d_call: TRBD2; j_call: TRBJ2-3; clone_size: NA; v_call: TRBV4-2; cdr3_aa: CASSQITSGATQYF; cdr3_nt: TGTGCCAGCAGCCAAATAACTAGCGGGGCTACGCAGTATTTT
d_call: NA; j_call: TRBJ1-4; clone_size: few; v_call: TRBV7-2; cdr3_aa: CASSWTVRGREKLFF; cdr3_nt: TGTGCCAGCAGCTGGACGGTCCGGGGGCGCGAAAAACTGTTTTTT
d_call: NA; j_call: TRBJ1-5; clone_size: many; v_call: TRBV15; cdr3_aa: CATSRDTGGNQPQHF; cdr3_nt: TGTGCCACCAGCAGAGATACGGGCGGCAATCAGCCCCAGCATTTT
d_call: TRBD2; j_call: TRBJ2-4; clone_size: many; v_call: TRBV7-3; cdr3_aa: CASTPDPIKLAGGPRVKNIQYF; cdr3_nt: TGTGCCAGCACCCCAGACCCAATTAAACTAGCGGGGGGGCCTCGGGTCAAAAACATTCAGTACTTC
d_call: NA; j_call: TRBJ2-3; clone_size: many; v_call: TRBV7-2; cdr3_aa: CASSDGTDTQYF; cdr3_nt: TGTGCCAGCAGCGATGGCACAGATACGCAGTATTTT
d_call: NA; j_call: TRBJ1-4; clone_size: NA; v_call: TRBV6-6; cdr3_aa: CASSYSMGHLFF; cdr3_nt: TGTGCCAGCAGTTACTCGATGGGACATCTGTTTTTT
d_call: NA; j_call: TRBJ1-2; clone_size: many; v_call: TRBV5-1; cdr3_aa: CASSLDQGAYYGYTF; cdr3_nt: TGCGCCAGCAGCTTGGATCAGGGCGCATACTATGGCTACACCTTC
d_call: TRBD1; j_call: TRBJ1-3; clone_size: NA; v_call: TRBV5-1; cdr3_aa: CASSVSGQPGNTIYF; cdr3_nt: TGCGCCAGCAGCGTATCGGGACAGCCTGGAAACACCATATATTTT
d_call: NA; j_call: TRBJ2-1; clone_size: NA; v_call: TRBV7-2; cdr3_aa: CASSSRSSFNEQFF; cdr3_nt: TGTGCCAGCAGCTCCCGCTCATCTTTCAATGAGCAGTTCTTC
d_call: TRBD1; j_call: TRBJ1-2; clone_size: NA; v_call: TRBV4-1; cdr3_aa: CASSQEGWAGGYGYTF; cdr3_nt: TGCGCCAGCAGCCAAGAAGGTTGGGCAGGGGGCTATGGCTACACCTTC
d_call: NA; j_call: TRBJ1-1; clone_size: few; v_call: TRBV7-2; cdr3_aa: CASSLGRGGVTEAFF; cdr3_nt: TGTGCCAGCAGCTTAGGACGGGGGGGGGTCACTGAAGCTTTCTTT
d_call: NA; j_call: TRBJ1-2; clone_size: few; v_call: TRBV6-5; cdr3_aa: CASSYSRNLGWGYTF; cdr3_nt: TGTGCCAGCAGTTACTCGAGGAATTTAGGGTGGGGCTACACCTTC
d_call: TRBD1; j_call: TRBJ2-1; clone_size: NA; v_call: TRBV7-3; cdr3_aa: CASSLTADRQGFYNEQFF; cdr3_nt: TGTGCCAGCAGCTTAACGGCTGATAGACAGGGATTCTACAATGAGCAGTTCTTC
d_call: TRBD2; j_call: TRBJ2-6; clone_size: NA; v_call: TRBV7-3; cdr3_aa: CVSSSLGGGAPLSGADVLTF; cdr3_nt: TGTGTCAGCAGCTCCCTCGGCGGGGGGGCCCCCCTCTCTGGGGCCGACGTCCTGACTTTC
d_call: TRBD2; j_call: TRBJ2-3; clone_size: many; v_call: TRBV9; cdr3_aa: CASSPRAGGQDTQYF; cdr3_nt: TGTGCCAGCAGCCCCAGGGCGGGGGGGCAGGATACGCAGTATTTT
d_call: TRBD1; j_call: TRBJ2-1; clone_size: many; v_call: TRBV6-5; cdr3_aa: CASSQDRGNGNEQFF; cdr3_nt: TGTGCCAGCAGCCAGGACAGGGGCAATGGGAATGAGCAGTTCTTC
d_call: NA; j_call: TRBJ1-1; clone_size: many; v_call: TRBV5-1; cdr3_aa: CASKPSGAFTEAFF; cdr3_nt: TGCGCCAGCAAACCCTCGGGGGCGTTCACTGAAGCTTTCTTT
d_call: NA; j_call: TRBJ2-3; clone_size: NA; v_call: TRBV20-1; cdr3_aa: CSTSSGTDTQYF; cdr3_nt: TGCAGTACATCTAGCGGCACAGATACGCAGTATTTT